These T cell receptor beta chains were read from a single sample in a study of T-cell reconstitution after alpha-beta-depleted transplantation in children. In TCRdb, the PCR reads were re-called with MiXCR into one record per CDR3 protein. Of a few hundred thousand distinct CDR3 sequences detected, about 40% appear once; the ten largest clones hold about 30%. Material: PBMCs, obtained before TCRalphabeta/CD19-depleted stem cell transplant. The receptors derive from a girl aged 2 to 9 with aplastic anemia, due to receive a stem cell transplant. CDR3s include the opening cysteine and the closing phenylalanine or tryptophan. Fields, in order: clone size, J gene, V gene, D gene, CDR3 DNA, CDR3 protein. D genes are given only for firm matches. Clone size, where shown, is once, few, many, or a class for clones that have expanded.

abundance: .
j_gene: TRBJ2-2
v_gene: TRBV6-2/TRBV6-3
d_gene: TRBD2
CDR3nt: TGTGCCAGCAGTTACTCGAATGCGGGAGTAGGTGACACCGGGGAGCTGTTTTTT
CDR3aa: CASSYSNAGVGDTGELFF

abundance: .
j_gene: TRBJ2-1
v_gene: TRBV29-1
d_gene: TRBD2
CDR3nt: TGCAGCGGGGGCAGGGAGGGAACCCTTTCCTACAATGAGCAGTTCTTC
CDR3aa: CSGGREGTLSYNEQFF

abundance: .
j_gene: TRBJ1-2
v_gene: TRBV10-3
d_gene: .
CDR3nt: TGTGCCATCAGTGGATCAGGCGGCTACACCTTC
CDR3aa: CAISGSGGYTF

abundance: many
j_gene: TRBJ2-3
v_gene: TRBV7-2
d_gene: .
CDR3nt: TGTGCCAGCAGTTTAGGTTCGGGGGATACGCAGTATTTT
CDR3aa: CASSLGSGDTQYF

abundance: .
j_gene: TRBJ2-4
v_gene: TRBV20-1
d_gene: .
CDR3nt: TGCAGTTTTCGATCCGCAACCTCCCACATTCAGTACTTC
CDR3aa: CSFRSATSHIQYF

abundance: many
j_gene: TRBJ1-1
v_gene: TRBV9
d_gene: .
CDR3nt: TGTGCCAGCAGCGTTTGGGCGAACACTGAAGCTTTCTTT
CDR3aa: CASSVWANTEAFF

abundance: .
j_gene: TRBJ2-7
v_gene: TRBV2
d_gene: .
CDR3nt: TGTGCCAGCGAAGGAGACAGGTCCGACGAGCAGTACTTC
CDR3aa: CASEGDRSDEQYF

abundance: many
j_gene: TRBJ2-3
v_gene: TRBV20-1
d_gene: TRBD2
CDR3nt: TGCAGTGCCGGCGGGCGCGGGAGGGGGTTGCCAGATACGCAGTATTTT
CDR3aa: CSAGGRGRGLPDTQYF

abundance: .
j_gene: TRBJ1-4
v_gene: TRBV14
d_gene: TRBD1
CDR3nt: TGTGCCAGCAGCCCTCTCCAGGGGGGTAATGAAAAACTGTTTTTT
CDR3aa: CASSPLQGGNEKLFF

abundance: .
j_gene: TRBJ1-1
v_gene: TRBV20-1
d_gene: .
CDR3nt: TGCAGTGCTAGCGGTATAACAGCCATGAACACTGAAGCTTTCTTT
CDR3aa: CSASGITAMNTEAFF

abundance: few
j_gene: TRBJ1-4
v_gene: TRBV7-3
d_gene: .
CDR3nt: TGTGCCAGCAGCGCCGAGGGGCGGAGTAATGAAAAACTGTTTTTT
CDR3aa: CASSAEGRSNEKLFF

abundance: many
j_gene: TRBJ2-1
v_gene: TRBV3-1
d_gene: TRBD1
CDR3nt: TGTGCCAGCAGCCAAGAGGGACAGGGAACCTACAATGAGCAGTTCTTC
CDR3aa: CASSQEGQGTYNEQFF

abundance: .
j_gene: TRBJ2-1
v_gene: TRBV20-1
d_gene: TRBD2
CDR3nt: TGCAGTGCTAGAGAAGGCGGGAGGGTATACAATGAGCAGTTCTTC
CDR3aa: CSAREGGRVYNEQFF

abundance: few
j_gene: TRBJ2-5
v_gene: TRBV5-5
d_gene: .
CDR3nt: TGTGCCAGCAGCTCTACAGGTTTAGGGGTGACCCAGTACTTC
CDR3aa: CASSSTGLGVTQYF

abundance: .
j_gene: TRBJ2-5
v_gene: TRBV5-1
d_gene: TRBD2
CDR3nt: TGCGCCAGCAGCTTGGTAGCGGGAGAGCAAGAGACCCAGTACTTC
CDR3aa: CASSLVAGEQETQYF

abundance: many
j_gene: TRBJ1-2
v_gene: TRBV20-1
d_gene: .
CDR3nt: TGCAGTGCTGACAGGTTTGGCTACACCTTC
CDR3aa: CSADRFGYTF

abundance: many
j_gene: TRBJ2-3
v_gene: TRBV20-1
d_gene: TRBD1
CDR3nt: TGCAGTGCTAGAGCGACAGGGGGTAAAGATACGCAGTATTTT
CDR3aa: CSARATGGKDTQYF

abundance: .
j_gene: TRBJ2-5
v_gene: TRBV28
d_gene: .
CDR3nt: TGTGCCTGCCGGGGACGGCAAGAGACCCAGTACTTC
CDR3aa: CACRGRQETQYF

abundance: .
j_gene: TRBJ2-3
v_gene: TRBV7-2
d_gene: TRBD1
CDR3nt: TGTGCCAGCAGCTTAACGGGACAGGTGACAGATACGCAGTATTTT
CDR3aa: CASSLTGQVTDTQYF

abundance: few
j_gene: TRBJ2-5
v_gene: TRBV7-2
d_gene: TRBD2
CDR3nt: TGTGCCAGCAGCTTAGTAGCGGGAGAAGAGACCCAGTACTTC
CDR3aa: CASSLVAGEETQYF

abundance: .
j_gene: TRBJ2-1
v_gene: TRBV19
d_gene: .
CDR3nt: TGTGCCAGTAGTACCATCCATCTCTACAATGAGCGGTTCTTC
CDR3aa: CASSTIHLYNERFF

abundance: few
j_gene: TRBJ2-7
v_gene: TRBV7-2
d_gene: TRBD1
CDR3nt: TGTGCCAGCAGCTCCCAGACAGGGCCCTACGAGCAGTACTTC
CDR3aa: CASSSQTGPYEQYF

abundance: many
j_gene: TRBJ2-7
v_gene: TRBV20-1
d_gene: .
CDR3nt: TGCAGTGCTAGAGATCTCGAACTTTACGAGCAGTACTTC
CDR3aa: CSARDLELYEQYF

abundance: medium-sized
j_gene: TRBJ2-7
v_gene: TRBV7-9
d_gene: TRBD2
CDR3nt: TGTGCCAGCAGCGGACCCGGGACTAGGGCCTACGAGCAGTACTTC
CDR3aa: CASSGPGTRAYEQYF

abundance: .
j_gene: TRBJ2-1
v_gene: TRBV6-2/TRBV6-3
d_gene: .
CDR3nt: TGTGCCAGCAGTTACTCATTGGACTCCCCACGGGTCTACAATGAGCAGTTCTTC
CDR3aa: CASSYSLDSPRVYNEQFF

abundance: .
j_gene: TRBJ2-5
v_gene: TRBV7-2
d_gene: .
CDR3nt: TGTGCCAGCAGCCCCGGGGTAAGGGCCCTGGGGGAGACCCAGTACTTC
CDR3aa: CASSPGVRALGETQYF

abundance: few
j_gene: TRBJ2-6
v_gene: TRBV28
d_gene: .
CDR3nt: TGTGCCAGCAGTCCCCATCGACAGGCTGACTCTGGGGCCAACGTCCTGACTTTC
CDR3aa: CASSPHRQADSGANVLTF

abundance: few
j_gene: TRBJ2-7
v_gene: TRBV20-1
d_gene: TRBD2
CDR3nt: TGCAGTGCTAGGATCGCGGGAGCCTACGAGCAGTACTTC
CDR3aa: CSARIAGAYEQYF

abundance: many
j_gene: TRBJ2-2
v_gene: TRBV2
d_gene: .
CDR3nt: TGTGCCAGCAGAGGAGAGCAGACGAACACCGGGGAGCTGTTTTTT
CDR3aa: CASRGEQTNTGELFF

abundance: .
j_gene: TRBJ2-3
v_gene: TRBV9
d_gene: .
CDR3nt: TGTGCCAGCAGACTCAATAAGGCGGGGAGCACAGATACGCAGTATTTT
CDR3aa: CASRLNKAGSTDTQYF

abundance: .
j_gene: TRBJ2-6
v_gene: TRBV28
d_gene: TRBD2
CDR3nt: TGTGCCAGCATGAGGGAGGGCCTCAGCTCTGGGGCCAACGTCCTGACTTTC
CDR3aa: CASMREGLSSGANVLTF

abundance: once
j_gene: TRBJ2-1
v_gene: TRBV7-2
d_gene: .
CDR3nt: TGTGCCAGCAGCCGCACCTGGAGGGAATACAATGAGCAGTTCTTC
CDR3aa: CASSRTWREYNEQFF

abundance: many
j_gene: TRBJ2-3
v_gene: TRBV5-1
d_gene: .
CDR3nt: TGCGCCAGCAGGGACAGCCGATTTTTGGATACGCAGTATTTT
CDR3aa: CASRDSRFLDTQYF

abundance: .
j_gene: TRBJ2-7
v_gene: TRBV5-1
d_gene: .
CDR3nt: TGCGCCAGCAGCTTGGTGGCAGGGGTAGGCGAGCAGTACTTC
CDR3aa: CASSLVAGVGEQYF

abundance: .
j_gene: TRBJ2-7
v_gene: TRBV6-1
d_gene: TRBD1
CDR3nt: TGTGCCAGCAGTGAAAGGGCAGGGGGTACCTACGAGCAGTACTTC
CDR3aa: CASSERAGGTYEQYF

abundance: .
j_gene: TRBJ1-1
v_gene: TRBV20-1
d_gene: .
CDR3nt: TGCAGTGCGGGGACGCGGTCAGAAGCTTTCTTT
CDR3aa: CSAGTRSEAFF

abundance: few
j_gene: TRBJ2-3
v_gene: TRBV20-1
d_gene: TRBD2
CDR3nt: TGCAGTGCTCGACTAGCGGGAGGTCGGGCAGATACGCAGTATTTT
CDR3aa: CSARLAGGRADTQYF

abundance: many
j_gene: TRBJ2-3
v_gene: TRBV5-1
d_gene: .
CDR3nt: TGCGCCAGCAGCTTGGAGTCGCGAAGGACAGATACGCAGTATTTT
CDR3aa: CASSLESRRTDTQYF

abundance: many
j_gene: TRBJ1-2
v_gene: TRBV20-1
d_gene: TRBD1
CDR3nt: TGCAGTGCCTCCCTGGACAGGGGGCGCGGTAGCTACACCTTC
CDR3aa: CSASLDRGRGSYTF

abundance: few
j_gene: TRBJ2-2
v_gene: TRBV15
d_gene: .
CDR3nt: TGTGCCACCAGCAGAGATCCGGGAGTGAACACCGGGGAGCTGTTTTTT
CDR3aa: CATSRDPGVNTGELFF

abundance: .
j_gene: TRBJ2-7
v_gene: TRBV7-2
d_gene: TRBD2
CDR3nt: TGTGCCAGCACGGGACTAGCGGGTCCCTACGAGCAGTACTTC
CDR3aa: CASTGLAGPYEQYF

abundance: .
j_gene: TRBJ2-1
v_gene: TRBV30
d_gene: TRBD1
CDR3nt: TGTGCCTGGGCCCAGGGGGCTTTTGAGCAGTTCTTC
CDR3aa: CAWAQGAFEQFF

abundance: .
j_gene: TRBJ2-2
v_gene: TRBV25-1
d_gene: TRBD1
CDR3nt: TGTGCCAGCCCCGGGACAGGGGCCGGGGAGCTGTTTTTT
CDR3aa: CASPGTGAGELFF

abundance: few
j_gene: TRBJ2-1
v_gene: TRBV18
d_gene: TRBD1
CDR3nt: TGTGCCAGCTCACCCGGACAGGGGGACGCTGAGCAGTTCTTC
CDR3aa: CASSPGQGDAEQFF

abundance: .
j_gene: TRBJ2-3
v_gene: TRBV12-3/TRBV12-4
d_gene: TRBD1
CDR3nt: TGTGCCAGCAGCCTTTATCGGGTAGGGGGCTCGGGAGATACGCAGTATTTT
CDR3aa: CASSLYRVGGSGDTQYF

abundance: many
j_gene: TRBJ1-1
v_gene: TRBV15
d_gene: .
CDR3nt: TGTGCCACCAGCAGAGATCGATTTAACACTGAAGCTTTCTTT
CDR3aa: CATSRDRFNTEAFF

abundance: .
j_gene: TRBJ1-1
v_gene: TRBV6-4
d_gene: TRBD1
CDR3nt: TGTGCCACCAGTGACAGGGGGCGAATGAACACTGAAGCTTTCTTT
CDR3aa: CATSDRGRMNTEAFF

abundance: .
j_gene: TRBJ1-3
v_gene: TRBV28
d_gene: .
CDR3nt: TGTGCCAGCAGTCTCCGAGGAGGAGGAAACACCATATATTTT
CDR3aa: CASSLRGGGNTIYF

abundance: many
j_gene: TRBJ2-3
v_gene: TRBV29-1
d_gene: TRBD2
CDR3nt: TGCAGCCTCGGGGCTAGCGGGATAAGAAATACGCAGTATTTT
CDR3aa: CSLGASGIRNTQYF

abundance: .
j_gene: TRBJ2-1
v_gene: TRBV12-3/TRBV12-4
d_gene: .
CDR3nt: TGTGCCAGCAGTTTAGCCGGCGGGCGCGCCAGGATCAATGAGCAGTTCTTC
CDR3aa: CASSLAGGRARINEQFF

abundance: many
j_gene: TRBJ1-4
v_gene: TRBV20-1
d_gene: TRBD1
CDR3nt: TGCAGTGCTCGCTATGGGACAGTGGAAAAACTGTTTTTT
CDR3aa: CSARYGTVEKLFF

abundance: few
j_gene: TRBJ2-2
v_gene: TRBV10-2
d_gene: .
CDR3nt: TGCGCCAGCAGCGCTGACAGGTTCGGCGGGGAGCTGTTTTTT
CDR3aa: CASSADRFGGELFF

abundance: few
j_gene: TRBJ2-1
v_gene: TRBV2
d_gene: TRBD2
CDR3nt: TGTGCCAGCAGTGACAGGCTAGCGGGAGTTAATGAGCAGTTCTTC
CDR3aa: CASSDRLAGVNEQFF

abundance: .
j_gene: TRBJ1-5
v_gene: TRBV12-3/TRBV12-4
d_gene: .
CDR3nt: TGTGCCAGCAGTTTGCTGCCTCAGCCCCAGCATTTT
CDR3aa: CASSLLPQPQHF

abundance: .
j_gene: TRBJ1-1
v_gene: TRBV15
d_gene: .
CDR3nt: TGTGCCACCAGCAGATTCAGGGGTAACACTGAAGCTTTCTTT
CDR3aa: CATSRFRGNTEAFF

abundance: .
j_gene: TRBJ2-7
v_gene: TRBV6-6
d_gene: .
CDR3nt: TGTGCCAGCAGTTTCCCCCGAGACGAGCAGTACTTC
CDR3aa: CASSFPRDEQYF

abundance: many
j_gene: TRBJ2-2
v_gene: TRBV5-1
d_gene: .
CDR3nt: TGCGCCAGCAGCTTAACAATTACCGGGGAGCTGTTTTTT
CDR3aa: CASSLTITGELFF